This T cell receptor (beta chain) is from a study of T-cell reconstitution after alpha-beta-depleted transplantation in children. TCRbeta library preparation incorporated unique molecular identifiers. TCRdb re-called the PCR reads through MiXCR, storing one row per CDR3 protein. The data contain just under 250,000 distinct CDR3 sequences, more than 20% of them seen just once; the ten biggest clones take up 2% to 3%. The CDR3 is 15 amino acids. The germline V gene encodes CDR1 SGHRS and CDR2 YFSETQ. Losses at the gene ends were 1 base for V and 5 bases for J; bases not matched to a gene: 2. This clonotype came up a few times.

This clonotype was obtained from a girl aged 2 to 10 with Fanconi anemia, due to receive a stem cell transplant. The sequencing here drew on PBMCs, taken before TCRalphabeta/CD19-depleted stem cell transplant. V is TRBV5-1 and J is TRBJ1-6; 8 nucleotides line up with TRBD1. Written as DNA, the CDR3 is TGCGCCAGCAGCTTGCCGACAGGGGATAATTCACCCCTCCACTTT. This gives the protein CASSLPTGDNSPLHF.